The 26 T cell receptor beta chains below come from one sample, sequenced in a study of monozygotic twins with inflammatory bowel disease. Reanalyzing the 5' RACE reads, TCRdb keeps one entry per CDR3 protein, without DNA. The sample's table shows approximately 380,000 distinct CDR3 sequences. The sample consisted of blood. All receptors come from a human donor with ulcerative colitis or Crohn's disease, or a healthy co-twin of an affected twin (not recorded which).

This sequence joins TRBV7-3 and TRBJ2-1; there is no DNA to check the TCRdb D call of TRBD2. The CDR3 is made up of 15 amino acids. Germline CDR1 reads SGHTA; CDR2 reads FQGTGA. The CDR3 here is CASSLRLAGTGEQFF.

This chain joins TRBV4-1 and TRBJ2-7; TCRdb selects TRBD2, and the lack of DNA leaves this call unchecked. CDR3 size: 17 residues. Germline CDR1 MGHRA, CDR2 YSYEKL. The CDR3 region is CASSQGLAGGLAYEQYF.

CDR3 in amino acids: CASSYPGQGAISGANVLTF. The V call is TRBV5-1, the J call TRBJ2-6; TCRdb's D call, TRBD1, is unchecked because there is no DNA. The CDR3 totals 19 residues. The germline V gene has CDR1 SGHRS and CDR2 YFSETQ.

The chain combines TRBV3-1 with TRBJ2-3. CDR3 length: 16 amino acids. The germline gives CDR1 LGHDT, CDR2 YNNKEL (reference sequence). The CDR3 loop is CASSPIWTSGPRTQYF.

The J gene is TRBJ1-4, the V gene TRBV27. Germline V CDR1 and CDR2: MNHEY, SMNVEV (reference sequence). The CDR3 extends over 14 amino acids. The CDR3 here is CASSLSGFGEKLFF. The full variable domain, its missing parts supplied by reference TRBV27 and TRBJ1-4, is EAQVTQNPRYLITVTGKKLTVTCSQNMNHEYMSWYRQDPGLGLRQIYYSMNVEVTDKGDVPEGYKVSRKEKRNFPLILESPSPNQTSLYFCASSLSGFGEKLFFGSGTQLSVL.

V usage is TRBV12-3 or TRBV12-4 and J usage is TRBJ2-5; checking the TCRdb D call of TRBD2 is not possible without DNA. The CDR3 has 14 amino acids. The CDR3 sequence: CASSRDSPQETQYF.

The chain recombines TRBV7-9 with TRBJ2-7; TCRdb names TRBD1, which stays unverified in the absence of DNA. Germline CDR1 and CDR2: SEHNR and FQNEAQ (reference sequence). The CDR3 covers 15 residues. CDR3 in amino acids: CASSDPQESRDEQYF.

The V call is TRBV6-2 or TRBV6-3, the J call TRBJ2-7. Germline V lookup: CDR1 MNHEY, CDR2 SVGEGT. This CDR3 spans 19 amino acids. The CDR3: CASSYSIEQTLKSSYEQYF.

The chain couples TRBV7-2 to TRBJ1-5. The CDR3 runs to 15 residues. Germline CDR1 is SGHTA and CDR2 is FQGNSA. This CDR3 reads CASSLGGRDNQPQHF.

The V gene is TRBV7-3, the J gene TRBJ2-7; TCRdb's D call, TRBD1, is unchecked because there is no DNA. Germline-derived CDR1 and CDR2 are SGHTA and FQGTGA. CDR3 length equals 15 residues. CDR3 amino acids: CASSLIVSPLYEQYF.

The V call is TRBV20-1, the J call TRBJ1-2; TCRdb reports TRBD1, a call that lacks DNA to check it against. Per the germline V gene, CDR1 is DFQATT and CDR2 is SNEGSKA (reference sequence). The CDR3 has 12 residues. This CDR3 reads CSGDSTNYGYTF.

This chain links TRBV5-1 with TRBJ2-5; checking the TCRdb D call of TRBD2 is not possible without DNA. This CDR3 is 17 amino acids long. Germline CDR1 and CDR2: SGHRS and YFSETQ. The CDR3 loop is CASSPPLGGGAGETQYF.

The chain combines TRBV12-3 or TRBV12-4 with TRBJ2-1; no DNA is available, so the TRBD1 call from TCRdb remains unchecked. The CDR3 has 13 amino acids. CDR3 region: CASSFRQGNEQFF.

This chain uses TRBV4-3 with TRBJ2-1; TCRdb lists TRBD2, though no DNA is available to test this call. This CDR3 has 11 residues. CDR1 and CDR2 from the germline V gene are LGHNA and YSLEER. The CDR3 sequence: CASAGPREQFF.

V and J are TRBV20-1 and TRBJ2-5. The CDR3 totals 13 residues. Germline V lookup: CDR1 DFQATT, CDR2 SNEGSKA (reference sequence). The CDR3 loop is CSAHLSSKETQYF.

The CDR3 spells CASSARTGGFTEAFF. The chain employs TRBV2 and TRBJ1-1; TCRdb indicates TRBD1, and absent DNA this call remains unverified. Germline V gene lookup returns CDR1 SNHLY and CDR2 FYNNEI. This CDR3 spans 15 amino acids.

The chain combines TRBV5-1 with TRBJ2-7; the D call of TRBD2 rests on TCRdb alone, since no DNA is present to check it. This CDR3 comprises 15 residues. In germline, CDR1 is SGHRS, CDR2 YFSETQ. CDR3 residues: CASSWGLAEAYEQYF. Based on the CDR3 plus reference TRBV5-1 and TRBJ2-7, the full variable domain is KAGVTQTPRYLIKTRGQQVTLSCSPISGHRSVSWYQQTPGQGLQFLFEYFSETQRNKGNFPGRFSGRQFSNSRSEMNVSTLELGDSALYLCASSWGLAEAYEQYFGPGTRLTVT.

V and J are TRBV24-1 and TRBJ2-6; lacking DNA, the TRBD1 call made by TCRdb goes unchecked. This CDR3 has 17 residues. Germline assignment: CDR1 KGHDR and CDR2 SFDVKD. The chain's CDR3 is CATSEGQGTPGANVLTF.

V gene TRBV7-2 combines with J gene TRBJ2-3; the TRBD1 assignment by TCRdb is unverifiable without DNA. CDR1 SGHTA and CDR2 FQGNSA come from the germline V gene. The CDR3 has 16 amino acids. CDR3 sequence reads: CASSSAWDRGLYTQYF.

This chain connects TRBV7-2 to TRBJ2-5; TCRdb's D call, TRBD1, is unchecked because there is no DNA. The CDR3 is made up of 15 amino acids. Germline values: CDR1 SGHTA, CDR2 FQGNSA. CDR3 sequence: CASSSQSIRGETQYF.

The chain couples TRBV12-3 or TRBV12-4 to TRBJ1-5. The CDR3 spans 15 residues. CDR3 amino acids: CASSLTREGVQPQHF.

The CDR3 here is CASSPDRVNIQYF. The genes are TRBV5-1 and TRBJ2-4; TCRdb proposes TRBD1, but this gene call is untestable without DNA. CDR1 is SGHRS, CDR2 YFSETQ, per germline. The CDR3 spans 13 residues. Supplemented by reference TRBV5-1 and TRBJ2-4, the full variable domain reads KAGVTQTPRYLIKTRGQQVTLSCSPISGHRSVSWYQQTPGQGLQFLFEYFSETQRNKGNFPGRFSGRQFSNSRSEMNVSTLELGDSALYLCASSPDRVNIQYFGAGTRLSVL.

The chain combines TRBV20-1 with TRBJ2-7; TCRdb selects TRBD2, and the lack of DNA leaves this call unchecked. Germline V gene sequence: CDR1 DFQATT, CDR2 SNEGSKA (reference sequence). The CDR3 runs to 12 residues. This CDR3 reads CSASIRRGEQYF.

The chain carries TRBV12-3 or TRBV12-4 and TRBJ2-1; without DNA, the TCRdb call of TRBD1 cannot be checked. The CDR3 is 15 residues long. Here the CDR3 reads CASSWTGQFDNEQFF.

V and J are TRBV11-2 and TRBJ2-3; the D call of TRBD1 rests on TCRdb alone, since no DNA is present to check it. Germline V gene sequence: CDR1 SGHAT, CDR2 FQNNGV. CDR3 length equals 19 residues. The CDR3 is CASSLLRRGRVWGTDTQYF.

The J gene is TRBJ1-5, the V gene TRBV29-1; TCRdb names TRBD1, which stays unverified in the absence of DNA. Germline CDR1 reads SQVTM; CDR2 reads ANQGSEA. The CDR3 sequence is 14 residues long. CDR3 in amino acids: CSVSQDFSNQPQHF.